This T cell receptor (beta chain) was obtained from a study of healthy donors' naive CD4 and CD8 T cells. For the study at large: All functional IMGT TCR alpha variants were covered by new primers.

Germline trimming cut 5 bases from V and 0 bases from J; bases unmatched to any gene: 6. Germline lookup yields CDR1 LNHDA and CDR2 SQIVND (reference sequence). The CDR3 loop spans 15 amino acids. Starting from around 500 ng of total RNA, TCR libraries were made with linear amplification. Using its own MiXCR run on the reads, TCRdb lists one record per CDR3 protein. The sample has roughly 200,000 distinct CDR3 sequences; over 60% are singletons. For this clonotype: Antigen specificity is unknown.

Naive T cells were sorted: CD4+CD8-CD45RO-CD45RA+ for CD4+, CD8+CD4-CD45RA+CD27bright for CD8+. Study conclusions and caveats: Bulk sequencing left alpha and beta chains unpaired.

The TCR was taken from a pool of human donors in good health; the sample pools cells from several healthy donors. The source material was naive CD4+ and CD8+ T cells sorted from blood, pooled from several donors. The gene calls are TRBV19 and TRBJ1-2; TRBD1 matches 7 bases. The CDR3 DNA reads TGTGCCAGTAGTGTTCTCGGGACAGCTAACTATGGCTACACCTTC. Its translation: CASSVLGTANYGYTF.